The text below deals with one T cell receptor (beta chain). Its antigen remains unidentified. Per-base qualities were not stored, and no clone one base away is much larger. The CDR3 has 15 amino acids, counting the end cysteine and phenylalanine. Just CDR3 DNA is preserved here, 45 bases in frame from base 1. Trimming removed 0 bases from V and 7 bases from J, leaving 15 bases between the germline ends. CDR1 and CDR2, per the germline V gene, are SGHTS and YDEGEE. Unstimulated PBMCs, after thawing, were stained for CD3, CD4 and CD8 and then FACS-sorted into CD3+CD4+ and CD3+CD8+ populations. All 8 studied subjects were randomized to withdrawal of immunosuppression. The Qiagen DNeasy Blood and Tissue Kit was used for isolation of genomic DNA. This sample is part of a study of T cell clones after liver transplantation (dated by TCRdb to between 2017 and 2020). Regarding the study in general: ITN030ST, the source of the samples, was a randomized trial that attempted immunosuppression withdrawal within 2 years of liver transplantation. Donor-reactive T cell clones were identified using TCRbeta sequencing after a pre-transplant mixed lymphocyte reaction and were then followed in post-transplant blood. As an antigen-independent comparator for donor-reactive sequences, third party-reactive TCRbeta sequences were also identified from pre-transplant MLRs. Three of the eight recipients were HCV-positive; the others were transplanted for non-autoimmune, non-viral indications. Until randomization at 12-24 months post-transplant, subjects were given standard immunosuppression, with no induction therapy. Tolerance was defined as complete immunosuppression withdrawal for at least one year with no rise in liver enzymes beyond twice the upper limit of normal. Blood samples were taken pre-transplant, pre-randomization before withdrawal, and post-randomization after full withdrawal or failed withdrawal. The study cohort included 8 liver transplant recipients, of whom 3 were classified as tolerant and 5 as non-tolerant.

Broad study findings and their caveats: Because no allograft tissue specimens were available, donor-reactive T cells may have migrated into the graft instead of being deleted. In most of the 8 subjects, circulating donor-reactive CD4 TCRbeta sequences decreased significantly after transplant, regardless of tolerance or HCV status. In a couple of subjects, low numbers of available donor cells limited the measurable donor-reactive repertoire. Donor-reactive sequences declined more than third party-reactive ones, suggesting partial antigen-specific deletion unrelated to withdrawal success. When repertoire turnover was accounted for, significantly reduced detection of donor-reactive sequences was found in 7 of 8 subjects for CD4 and in 8 of 8 subjects for CD8. The conclusions were preliminary, being limited by small, heterogeneous patient numbers and by non-standardized post-transplant time points.

High-throughput TCRbeta CDR3 sequencing of frozen genomic DNA was performed by immunoSEQ, with PCR amplification, mapping, bias correction and internal controls included. The authors processed their data as follows. Productive rearrangements were retained, and unique TCRbeta sequences were defined by the CDR3 nucleotide sequence together with the V and J gene. A sequence counted as donor-reactive only if the sequence showed at least 5-fold expansion in CFSE-low cells compared with unstimulated pre-transplant cells and had a frequency of at least 0.01%. To ensure at least 90% detection power, minimum frequency thresholds were set for each subject based on that subject's lowest-template unstimulated sample. Repertoire turnover was measured by Jensen-Shannon divergence between the top 1000 TCRbeta sequences post- and pre-transplant. Two-sided Fisher's exact tests were used to test for changes in how often donor-reactive sequences were detected. The table was pulled from immuneACCESS by TCRdb, which kept in-frame rearrangements only. Such tables lose some clones; where checked, under half of the loss comes from unresolved V genes, and the rest has no known cause. For V, J and clone size, that table is used; D and trimming come from the DNA. Across this sample there are several thousand clones, with roughly three quarters seen only once. About an eighth of the sample belongs to the ten largest clones.

The receptor was isolated from a human patient who received a liver transplant. Some T cells may originate with the graft donor following a transplant. The sample consisted of CD8+ T cells from blood, taken around 45 months after liver transplant. Rearrangement joined TRBV5-8 to TRBJ2-3; the D gene assignment is ambiguous. The DNA sequence is given as TGTGCCAGCAGCTTGGGCTCCGGTCTTCTGAATACGCAGTATTTT. It translates as CASSLGSGLLNTQYF.